These T cell receptor beta chains were read from a single sample in a study of beta chain features in type 1 diabetes. Profiled with immunoSEQ multiplex PCR; TCRdb holds only in-frame clones, not every one. Of tens of thousands of clones in the sample, around three fifths were seen once. The source material was Tregs from blood. These receptors were taken from a young woman in good health. Both conserved end residues are part of each CDR3. A D gene is named only where the DNA matches it firmly.

CDR3: CASSLGGLPIEKLFF
J: TRBJ1-4
V: TRBV5-1
D: -

CDR3: CASSSTLSGRWYEQYF
J: TRBJ2-7
V: TRBV11-2
D: TRBD2

CDR3: CASSWSTGSGGYTF
J: TRBJ1-2
V: TRBV5-1
D: TRBD1

CDR3: CASSLNRVESGNTIYF
J: TRBJ1-3
V: TRBV7-2
D: -

CDR3: CASSPPGSPNEQFF
J: TRBJ2-1
V: TRBV18
D: -

CDR3: CASSLFSGQQSGGYTF
J: TRBJ1-2
V: TRBV5-1
D: -

CDR3: CASSISGDGAGEQYF
J: TRBJ2-7
V: TRBV19
D: TRBD2

CDR3: CASSYTGDGTYGYTF
J: TRBJ1-2
V: TRBV5-5
D: TRBD1

CDR3: CASSPSGVGYEQYF
J: TRBJ2-7
V: TRBV4-2
D: TRBD2

CDR3: CASSRRGHANYGYTF
J: TRBJ1-2
V: TRBV5-1
D: -

CDR3: CASSDYGVGYGYTF
J: TRBJ1-2
V: TRBV2
D: -

CDR3: CASSSLPGKGTGELFF
J: TRBJ2-2
V: TRBV19
D: -

CDR3: CASSPTLYEQYF
J: TRBJ2-7
V: TRBV5-5
D: -

CDR3: CASSLLQETQYF
J: TRBJ2-5
V: TRBV18
D: -

CDR3: CASSFYQGLSYEQYF
J: TRBJ2-7
V: TRBV7-9
D: -

CDR3: CASTPRSGGQETQYF
J: TRBJ2-5
V: TRBV7-2
D: TRBD2

CDR3: CASHDTLSSYNEQFF
J: TRBJ2-1
V: TRBV5-1
D: -

CDR3: CASGRTSGRADTQYF
J: TRBJ2-3
V: TRBV19
D: TRBD2

CDR3: CASSLDGGTNEKLFF
J: TRBJ1-4
V: TRBV7-9
D: -

CDR3: CASSYRGSNEKLFF
J: TRBJ1-4
V: TRBV7-6
D: -

CDR3: CASSVAGYTDTQYF
J: TRBJ2-3
V: TRBV5-1
D: TRBD2

CDR3: CASSQNEGQANKAQYF
J: TRBJ2-3
V: TRBV13
D: TRBD1

CDR3: CASSYSNSLYEQYF
J: TRBJ2-7
V: TRBV6-6
D: -

CDR3: CASSFASGRRSYNEQFF
J: TRBJ2-1
V: TRBV7-9
D: TRBD2

CDR3: CASSLATGPEELFF
J: TRBJ2-2
V: TRBV7-2
D: -

CDR3: CASSREIDRRTDTQYF
J: TRBJ2-3
V: TRBV5-1
D: -

CDR3: CASSLAYRTENSPLHF
J: TRBJ1-6
V: TRBV5-1
D: -

CDR3: CASSAGAQIFQETQYF
J: TRBJ2-5
V: TRBV14
D: TRBD2

CDR3: CASSSLQGFATQYF
J: TRBJ2-5
V: TRBV7-2
D: -

CDR3: CASSALVTDTQYF
J: TRBJ2-3
V: TRBV9
D: -

CDR3: CASRETGRNEKLFF
J: TRBJ1-4
V: TRBV19
D: TRBD1

CDR3: CASSLGPGQGGNEQFF
J: TRBJ2-1
V: TRBV5-1
D: TRBD1

CDR3: CASSTSSGGAYNEQFF
J: TRBJ2-1
V: TRBV19
D: TRBD2

CDR3: CASRAGGSYEQYF
J: TRBJ2-7
V: TRBV6-5
D: -

CDR3: CASSGVAGGPGTGELFF
J: TRBJ2-2
V: TRBV5-1
D: TRBD2

CDR3: CASSSGQGESEQYF
J: TRBJ2-7
V: TRBV5-1
D: TRBD1

CDR3: CASSRLAGAYEQFF
J: TRBJ2-1
V: TRBV6-4
D: TRBD2

CDR3: CASSSGLAGGRQETQYF
J: TRBJ2-5
V: TRBV11-2
D: TRBD2

CDR3: CASIEGQARTEAFF
J: TRBJ1-1
V: TRBV7-9
D: TRBD1

CDR3: CASSQTSGSYEQYF
J: TRBJ2-7
V: TRBV6-1
D: TRBD2

CDR3: CASSSLPGLAGGNEQFF
J: TRBJ2-1
V: TRBV7-2
D: TRBD2